The 3 T cell receptor beta chains below were found in one sample sequenced in a study of blood T cell repertoires in COVID-19. Profiling relied on immunoSEQ multiplex PCR, and the TCRdb table lists in-frame clones only, not all of them. The sample yields about 200,000 clones, 65% to 90% seen once. Input material: peripheral blood. The receptors come from a human donor in a cohort sampled during active COVID-19.

The CDR3 here is CASLPSGTSGLFNEQFF. CDR3 bases: TGCGCCAGCCTACCTTCCGGGACTAGCGGCCTTTTCAATGAGCAGTTCTTC. The J gene is TRBJ2-1, the V gene TRBV10-2; 11 nucleotides line up with TRBD2. The CDR3 loop spans 17 amino acids. J was trimmed by 6 bases and V by 8 bases; bases with no gene match: 15. CDR1 is WSHSY, CDR2 SAAADI, per germline.

V gene TRBV9 combines with J gene TRBJ1-2; 8 nucleotides agree with TRBD1. This CDR3 is built from 18 residues. J gave up 4 bases and V 2 bases, and 16 bases lay outside the gene matches. Germline CDR1 and CDR2: SGDLS and YYNGEE. The CDR3 protein is CASSVHGTGGGGTYGYTF. In nucleotides, the CDR3 is TGTGCCAGCAGCGTTCACGGGACAGGTGGAGGAGGTACCTATGGCTACACCTTC.

The chain carries TRBV9 and TRBJ2-7; D remains unclear. V lost 0 bases and J lost 3, with 13 bases in between. The CDR3 runs 15 residues. Germline values: CDR1 SGDLS, CDR2 YYNGEE. CDR3 nucleotide sequence: TGTGCCAGCAGCGTAGGTGGCTATCAGGACTACGAGCAGTACTTC. Its protein is CASSVGGYQDYEQYF.